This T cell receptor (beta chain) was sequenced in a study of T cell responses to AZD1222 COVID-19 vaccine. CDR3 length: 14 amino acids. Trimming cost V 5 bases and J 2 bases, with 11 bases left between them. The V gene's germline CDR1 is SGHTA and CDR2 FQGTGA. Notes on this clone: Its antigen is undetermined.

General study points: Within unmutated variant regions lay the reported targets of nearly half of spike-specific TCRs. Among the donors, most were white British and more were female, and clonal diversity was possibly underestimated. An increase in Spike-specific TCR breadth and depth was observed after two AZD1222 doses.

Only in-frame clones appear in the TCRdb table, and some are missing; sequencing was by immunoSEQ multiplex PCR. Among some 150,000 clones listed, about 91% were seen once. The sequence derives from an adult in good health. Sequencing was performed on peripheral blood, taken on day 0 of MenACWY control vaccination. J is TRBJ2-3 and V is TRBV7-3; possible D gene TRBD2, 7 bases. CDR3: CASSPGGATDTQYF. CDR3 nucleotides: TGTGCCAGCAGCCCTGGGGGGGCCACAGATACGCAGTATTTT.